What follows is one TCR beta chain and its context. Antigen unknown. This sample stems from a study of early T cells in non-severe SARS-CoV-2 infection. Turning to the study itself: Bulk RNA taken from unsorted whole blood was sequenced, leaving chains unpaired. Study outcomes and limitations: Anti-spike CD8 responses were favored in VDJdb matching, and private and CD4 specificities were missed.

Molecules of cDNA were individually given unique molecular identifiers that were attached to them. TCRdb re-analysed the 5' RACE reads in MiXCR, keeping a single row per CDR3 protein. The table has 75,000 to 100,000 distinct CDR3 sequences, around 15% seen once. The CDR3 loop spans 16 amino acids. The V end lost 0 bases, the J end lost 1 base, and 12 bases lay between the germline ends. Germline CDR1 reads MNHNS; CDR2 reads SASEGT. What was sequenced was whole blood. The source is an adult who was a healthcare worker with PCR-confirmed SARS-CoV-2 infection or an uninfected control (not recorded which). V is TRBV6-1 and J is TRBJ1-1; weak D call: TRBD1 (5 bases). This CDR3 reads CASSEAPGQRNTEAFF. CDR3 nucleotide sequence: TGTGCCAGCAGTGAAGCTCCAGGACAAAGGAACACTGAAGCTTTCTTT.